Sequencing of this T cell receptor beta chain was carried out in a study of response to subunit inactivated influenza vaccine. Germline V CDR1 and CDR2: SGDLS, YYNGEE. There are 15 residues in the CDR3. The germline V and J ends were trimmed by 0 bases and 4 bases, with 11 bases remaining between them. TCRdb independently ran MiXCR on the RT-PCR reads; one entry per CDR3 protein. This repertoire shows approximately 680,000 distinct CDR3 sequences, approximately 14% found once; its top ten account for around 10%. This receptor was taken from a man aged 50 or older who received an inactivated influenza vaccine. This chain connects TRBV9 to TRBJ2-1; no firm D call. The sequences come from PBMCs from blood, collected about 12 days after vaccination. The CDR3 coding sequence is TGTGCCAGCAGCGTAGAGAGCAGTCTATACAATGAGCAGTTCTTC. As protein: CASSVESSLYNEQFF.